The 25 T cell receptor beta chains below were found in one sample sequenced in a study of blood T cell repertoires in COVID-19. Sequenced by immunoSEQ multiplex PCR; TCRdb stores in-frame clones only, minus some. The sample contains about 160,000 clones, around 83% of which appear only once. Material for sequencing was peripheral blood. These TCRs come from a woman between 45 and 65 years old with COVID-19, enrolled during active disease.

The chain has TRBV18 and TRBJ2-5; D is perhaps TRBD1 (5 bases). V gave up 3 bases and J gave up 2 bases, with 13 bases separating them. The CDR3 has 15 residues. Germline values: CDR1 KGHSH, CDR2 LQKENI. The CDR3 DNA is TGTGCCAGCTCACCTCTAGGGGAAGCTCAAGAGACCCAGTACTTC. Translated: CASSPLGEAQETQYF.

The chain uses TRBV24-1 and TRBJ2-5; 7 bases align to TRBD1. V dropped 2 bases and J dropped 9; count of bases not matched to a gene: 17. Per germline, CDR1 KGHDR and CDR2 SFDVKD. The CDR3 runs to 17 residues. DNA for the CDR3: TGTGCCACCAGTGATTGCAGGGGGTTCACTATTTTCGGGGCCCAGTACTTC. Its translation is CATSDCRGFTIFGAQYF.

The rearrangement joins TRBV4-2 to TRBJ1-3; possible D gene TRBD1, 6 bases. Germline CDR1 LGHNA, CDR2 YNFKEQ. This CDR3 has 15 residues. V lost 1 base, J lost 3 bases, and 10 bases lay in between. CDR3 amino acids: CASSQGIGGGNTIYF. The DNA for the CDR3 is TGTGCCAGCAGCCAAGGAATAGGGGGTGGAAACACCATATATTTT.

V is TRBV5-1 and J is TRBJ2-5; TRBD2 is a possible D gene (7 bases). This CDR3 spans 14 amino acids. Germline V gene data show CDR1 as SGHRS and CDR2 as YFSETQ. The V gene lost 4 bases and the J gene lost 0 bases, with 10 bases spanning the gap. CDR3 DNA: TGCGCCAGCAGCCGGGGGGCCTACCAAGAGACCCAGTACTTC. Its protein product is CASSRGAYQETQYF.

The gene calls are TRBV6-5 and TRBJ2-7; D gene ambiguous. The V gene's germline CDR1 is MNHEY and CDR2 SVGAGI. The germline V and J ends were trimmed by 0 bases and 0 bases, with 12 bases remaining between them. The CDR3 runs to 16 residues. CDR3 coding DNA: TGTGCCAGCAGTTACTCGTTTCCGTTGAGCTCCTACGAGCAGTACTTC. Residues: CASSYSFPLSSYEQYF.

The chain uses TRBV6-5 and TRBJ2-3; D is uncertain. Trimming removed 5 bases at V and 6 bases at J, with 9 bases between. Germline V CDR1 and CDR2: MNHEY, SVGAGI. The CDR3 extends over 12 amino acids. The CDR3 protein is CASSNYQDTQYF. CDR3 nucleotide sequence: TGTGCCAGCAGTAACTATCAGGATACGCAGTATTTT.

This chain joins TRBV19 and TRBJ2-3; 7 nucleotides agree with TRBD1. Losses at the gene ends were 5 bases for V and 0 bases for J; bases not matched to a gene: 8. CDR1 is LNHDA, CDR2 SQIVND, per germline (reference sequence). There are 16 residues in the CDR3. The CDR3 DNA is TGTGCCAGTAGTGAAGGGACAGACTATAGCACAGATACGCAGTATTTT. It specifies CASSEGTDYSTDTQYF.

V usage is TRBV19 and J usage is TRBJ2-7, with D tentatively TRBD1 (6 bases). Trimming shortened V by 8 bases and J by 0 bases, and 14 bases separated the two germline ends. CDR1 is LNHDA, CDR2 SQIVND, per germline (reference sequence). The CDR3 runs 14 residues. The CDR3, as DNA: TGTGCCAGTGGAGGAGCAGGGGCCTCCTACGAGCAGTACTTC. This gives the protein CASGGAGASYEQYF.

V is TRBV9 and J is TRBJ1-2; the D gene is possibly TRBD1 (6 bases). Trimming removed 0 bases from V and 6 bases from J, with 21 bases in between. Germline lookup yields CDR1 SGDLS and CDR2 YYNGEE. The CDR3 loop spans 17 amino acids. The CDR3 nucleotides read TGTGCCAGCAGCGTAGAGGGGGTTGGGGCGCCGAGGGATGGCTACACCTTC. It yields the protein CASSVEGVGAPRDGYTF.

The rearrangement uses TRBV7-6 and TRBJ2-1; 8 bases are a match to TRBD1. CDR3 size: 16 residues. Germline trimming cut 0 bases from V and 7 bases from J; bases unmatched to any gene: 8. Germline CDR1 is SGHVS and CDR2 is FNYEAQ. The CDR3 is CASSLAPGQDRNEQFF. CDR3 coding DNA: TGTGCCAGCAGCTTAGCCCCGGGACAGGATAGGAATGAGCAGTTCTTC.

V is TRBV7-9 and J is TRBJ1-2; the D gene is possibly TRBD1 (5 bases). The CDR3 length is 12 residues. CDR1 is SEHNR, CDR2 FQNEAQ, per germline (reference sequence). V gave up 1 base and J gave up 7 bases, with 7 bases separating them. The DNA for the CDR3 is TGTGCCAGCAGCTTAGGGGGGGTTGGCTACACCTTC. Translating gives CASSLGGVGYTF.

The CDR3 loop reads CAGGPERDTEAFF. For the CDR3, the DNA is TGTGCCGGGGGCCCGGAAAGAGACACTGAAGCTTTCTTT. The chain uses TRBV6-5 and TRBJ1-1; perhaps TRBD1 as D (6 bases). The CDR3 spans 13 residues. V shed 11 bases and J shed 3 bases, with 16 bases lying between them. Germline V gene data show CDR1 as MNHEY and CDR2 as SVGAGI.

This clone was observed once. The chain combines TRBV11-2 with TRBJ1-1, with TRBD1 identical over 8 bases. Trimming took 8 bases from V and 2 from J; bases not matched to a gene: 4. The length of the CDR3 is 13 residues. Germline-derived CDR1 and CDR2 are SGHAT and FQNNGV. The DNA of the CDR3 is TGTGCCAGCTGTACAGGGGGAAACACTGAAGCTTTCTTT. This translates into CASCTGGNTEAFF.

V usage is TRBV24-1 and J usage is TRBJ2-3, with 8 bases aligning to TRBD1. The CDR3 totals 17 residues. After removal of 4 bases from V and 6 bases from J, the junction contained 14 bases not matched to a gene. The V gene's germline CDR1 is KGHDR and CDR2 SFDVKD. CDR3 sequence (DNA): TGTGCCACCAGTGAGTTTACCGGGATGGACAGGGAGGATACGCAGTATTTT. Amino acids: CATSEFTGMDREDTQYF.

The gene calls are TRBV18 and TRBJ1-6, with 9 bases matching TRBD1. Germline V gene data show CDR1 as KGHSH and CDR2 as LQKENI. The CDR3 length is 16 residues. Trimming removed 2 bases from V and 6 bases from J; junction bases left unmatched: 5. DNA of the CDR3: TGTGCCAGCTCACCAACCCGGGACAGGGTTAATTCACCCCTCCACTTT. Protein product: CASSPTRDRVNSPLHF.

This chain joins TRBV7-2 and TRBJ1-5; a possible D gene is TRBD1 (6 bases). V was shortened by 2 bases and J by 2 bases, with 10 bases between the two germline ends. Germline assignment: CDR1 SGHTA and CDR2 FQGNSA. The CDR3 length is 15 residues. CDR3 loop: CASSLRGSGNQPQHF. The CDR3 DNA is TGTGCCAGCAGCTTAAGGGGGTCGGGCAATCAGCCCCAGCATTTT.

This clone is a singleton in its sample. V usage is TRBV7-6 and J usage is TRBJ1-2; 9 bases align to TRBD1. CDR1 SGHVS and CDR2 FNYEAQ come from the germline V gene. V lost 5 bases to trimming and J lost 4 bases; unmatched junction nucleotides: 8. The CDR3 loop spans 15 amino acids. CDR3 protein: CASSDRQGEGYGYTF. The CDR3 DNA sequence: TGTGCCAGCAGCGACCGACAGGGGGAGGGCTATGGCTACACCTTC.

The chain employs TRBV5-1 and TRBJ1-1; D is uncertain. The length of the CDR3 is 15 residues. Germline values: CDR1 SGHRS, CDR2 YFSETQ. The V end lost 3 bases, the J end lost 4 bases, and 16 bases lay between the germline ends. CDR3 loop: CASSSSTLAPTEAFF. For the CDR3, the DNA is TGCGCCAGCAGCTCCTCGACACTGGCCCCCACTGAAGCTTTCTTT.

The rearrangement links TRBV7-9 to TRBJ2-5, with 13 bases aligning to TRBD2. V lost 5 bases to trimming and J lost 1 base; unmatched junction nucleotides: 4. This CDR3 is 16 amino acids long. The germline gives CDR1 SEHNR, CDR2 FQNEAQ (reference sequence). CDR3 in amino acids: CASSQGLAGPQETQYF. In nucleotides, the CDR3 is TGTGCCAGCAGCCAGGGACTAGCGGGGCCCCAAGAGACCCAGTACTTC.

This clone has a handful of counts. CDR3 loop: CASSLRGQGSYEQYF. The CDR3 region has the DNA TGCGCCAGCAGCCTGAGGGGACAGGGGTCCTACGAGCAGTACTTC. The V gene is TRBV4-1, the J gene TRBJ2-7, with 10 bases matching TRBD1. The CDR3 runs 15 residues. CDR1 MGHRA and CDR2 YSYEKL come from the germline V gene. Germline trimming cut 4 bases from V and 1 base from J; bases unmatched to any gene: 4.

The V and J genes are TRBV3-1 (or the pseudogene TRBV3-2) and TRBJ2-2, with unresolved D. Trimming took off 1 base at V and 8 bases at J, with 11 bases between the two ends. Germline CDR1 reads LGHDT; CDR2 reads YNNKEL (reference sequence). CDR3 size: 14 residues. The CDR3 protein is CASSQGGSRGELFF. In DNA, the CDR3 is TGTGCCAGCAGCCAAGGTGGTTCCCGGGGGGAGCTGTTTTTT.

V gene TRBV7-9 combines with J gene TRBJ1-1; TRBD1 matches at 9 bases. Germline lookup yields CDR1 SEHNR and CDR2 FQNEAQ (reference sequence). This CDR3 region has 17 residues. V dropped 4 bases and J dropped 0; count of bases not matched to a gene: 9. Written as DNA, the CDR3 is TGTGCCAGCAGCTCCCGGGACAGGGCCGGTTTGAACACTGAAGCTTTCTTT. Translating it yields CASSSRDRAGLNTEAFF. Using reference TRBV7-9 and TRBJ1-1 for the parts outside the CDR3, the full variable domain is DTGVSQNPRHKITKRGQNVTFRCDPISEHNRLYWYRQTLGQGPEFLTYFQNEAQLEKSRLLSDRFSAERPKGSFSTLEIQRTEQGDSAMYLCASSSRDRAGLNTEAFFGQGTRLTVV.

CDR3 sequence reads: CSVVHTYNTEAFF. The CDR3 bases are TGCAGCGTTGTGCACACGTACAACACTGAAGCTTTCTTT. This chain joins TRBV29-1 and TRBJ1-1; D call uncertain. This CDR3 comprises 13 residues. Trimming pared 4 bases from V and 2 bases from J, leaving 11 bases between. Germline CDR1 reads SQVTM; CDR2 reads ANQGSEA. Combining the CDR3 with reference TRBV29-1 and TRBJ1-1 gives the whole variable domain SAVISQKPSRDICQRGTSLTIQCQVDSQVTMMFWYRQQPGQSLTLIATANQGSEATYESGFVIDKFPISRPNLTFSTLTVSNMSPEDSSIYLCSVVHTYNTEAFFGQGTRLTVV.

In its sample, this clone was seen a few times. J is TRBJ1-1 and V is TRBV19; D possibly corresponds to TRBD1 (6 bases). The CDR3 is made up of 13 amino acids. V was clipped by 8 bases and J by 1 base, with 11 bases between them. Germline V CDR1 and CDR2: LNHDA, SQIVND (reference sequence). In nucleotides, the CDR3 is TGTGCCAGTCGATACAGGGAGAACACTGAAGCTTTCTTT. It codes for CASRYRENTEAFF.

This clone showed up just once. The V gene is TRBV28, the J gene TRBJ2-7, with 7 bases aligning to TRBD1. Germline trimming cut 3 bases from V and 9 bases from J; bases unmatched to any gene: 5. Germline assignment: CDR1 MDHEN and CDR2 SYDVKM. The CDR3 length is 12 residues. CDR3 region: CASSFTGARQYF. DNA of the CDR3: TGTGCCAGCAGTTTCACAGGGGCGAGGCAGTACTTC.